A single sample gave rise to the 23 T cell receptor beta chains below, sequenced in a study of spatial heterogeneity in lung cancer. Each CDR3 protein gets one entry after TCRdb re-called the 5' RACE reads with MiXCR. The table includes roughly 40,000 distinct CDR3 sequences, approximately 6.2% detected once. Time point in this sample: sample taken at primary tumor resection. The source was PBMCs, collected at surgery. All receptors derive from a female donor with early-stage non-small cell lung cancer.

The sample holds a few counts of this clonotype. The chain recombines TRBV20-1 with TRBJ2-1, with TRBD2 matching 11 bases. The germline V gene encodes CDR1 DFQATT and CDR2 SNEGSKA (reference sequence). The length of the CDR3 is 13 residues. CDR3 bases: TGCAGCAAGAGACTAGCGGGGATCAATGAGCAGTTCTTC. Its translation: CSKRLAGINEQFF.

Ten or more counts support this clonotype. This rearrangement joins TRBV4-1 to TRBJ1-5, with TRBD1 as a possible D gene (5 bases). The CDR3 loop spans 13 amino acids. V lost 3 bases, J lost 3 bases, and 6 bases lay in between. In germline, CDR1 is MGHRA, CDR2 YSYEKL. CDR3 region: CASSQGVNQPQHF. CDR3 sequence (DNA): TGCGCCAGCAGCCAGGGGGTCAATCAGCCCCAGCATTTT.

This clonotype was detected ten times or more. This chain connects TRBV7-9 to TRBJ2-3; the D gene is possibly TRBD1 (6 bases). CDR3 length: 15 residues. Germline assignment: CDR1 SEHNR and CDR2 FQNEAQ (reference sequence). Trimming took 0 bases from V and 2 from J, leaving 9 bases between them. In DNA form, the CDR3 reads TGTGCCAGCAGCTTAGCGGGACAAGACACAGATACGCAGTATTTT. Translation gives CASSLAGQDTDTQYF.

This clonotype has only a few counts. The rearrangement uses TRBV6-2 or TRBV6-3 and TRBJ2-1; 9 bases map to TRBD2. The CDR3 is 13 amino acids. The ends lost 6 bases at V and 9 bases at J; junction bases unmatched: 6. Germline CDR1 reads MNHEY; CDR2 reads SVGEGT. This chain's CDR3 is CASRASGAFEQFF. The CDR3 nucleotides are TGTGCCAGCAGGGCTAGCGGGGCATTTGAGCAGTTCTTC.

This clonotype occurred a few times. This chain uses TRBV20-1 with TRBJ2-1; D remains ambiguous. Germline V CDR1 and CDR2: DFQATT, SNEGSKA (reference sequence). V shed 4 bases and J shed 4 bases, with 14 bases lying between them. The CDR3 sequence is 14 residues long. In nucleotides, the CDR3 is TGCAGTGCTACCAATTCCATCCGTTACAATGAGCAGTTCTTC. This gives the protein CSATNSIRYNEQFF.

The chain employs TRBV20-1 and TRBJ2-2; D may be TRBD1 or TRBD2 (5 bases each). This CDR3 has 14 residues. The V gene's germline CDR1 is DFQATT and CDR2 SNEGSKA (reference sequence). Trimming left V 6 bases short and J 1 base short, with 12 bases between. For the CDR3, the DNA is TGCAGTGCCTGGGGGACGGAGAACACCGGGGAGCTGTTTTTT. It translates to CSAWGTENTGELFF.

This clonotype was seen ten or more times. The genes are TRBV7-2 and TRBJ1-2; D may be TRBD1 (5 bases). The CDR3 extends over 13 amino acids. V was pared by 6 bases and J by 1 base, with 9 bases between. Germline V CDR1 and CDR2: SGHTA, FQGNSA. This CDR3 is CASRGGVNYGYTF. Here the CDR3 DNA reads TGTGCCAGCAGGGGGGGAGTTAACTATGGCTACACCTTC.

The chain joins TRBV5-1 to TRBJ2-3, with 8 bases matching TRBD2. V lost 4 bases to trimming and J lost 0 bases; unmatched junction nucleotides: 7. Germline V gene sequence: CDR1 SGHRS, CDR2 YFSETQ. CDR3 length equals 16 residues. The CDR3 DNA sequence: TGCGCCAGCAGCCAGCGGGGGATCGGTAGCACAGATACGCAGTATTTT. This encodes CASSQRGIGSTDTQYF. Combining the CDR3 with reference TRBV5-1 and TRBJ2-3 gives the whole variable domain KAGVTQTPRYLIKTRGQQVTLSCSPISGHRSVSWYQQTPGQGLQFLFEYFSETQRNKGNFPGRFSGRQFSNSRSEMNVSTLELGDSALYLCASSQRGIGSTDTQYFGPGTRLTVL.

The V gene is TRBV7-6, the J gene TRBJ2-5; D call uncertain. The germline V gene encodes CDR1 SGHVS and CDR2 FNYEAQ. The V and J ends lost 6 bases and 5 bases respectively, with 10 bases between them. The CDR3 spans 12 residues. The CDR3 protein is CASSFKGETQYF. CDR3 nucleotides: TGTGCCAGCAGTTTTAAAGGGGAGACCCAGTACTTC. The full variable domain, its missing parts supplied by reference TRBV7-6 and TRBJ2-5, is GAGVSQSPRYKVTKRGQDVALRCDPISGHVSLYWYRQALGQGPEFLTYFNYEAQQDKSGLPNDRFSAERPEGSISTLTIQRTEQRDSAMYRCASSFKGETQYFGPGTRLLVL.

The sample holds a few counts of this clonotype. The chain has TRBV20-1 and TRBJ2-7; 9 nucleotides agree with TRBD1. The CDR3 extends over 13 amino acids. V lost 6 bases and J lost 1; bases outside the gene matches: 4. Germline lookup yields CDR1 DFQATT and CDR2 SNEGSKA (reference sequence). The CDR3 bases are TGCAGTGCCATGGACAGGGGATCCTACGAGCAGTACTTC. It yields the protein CSAMDRGSYEQYF.

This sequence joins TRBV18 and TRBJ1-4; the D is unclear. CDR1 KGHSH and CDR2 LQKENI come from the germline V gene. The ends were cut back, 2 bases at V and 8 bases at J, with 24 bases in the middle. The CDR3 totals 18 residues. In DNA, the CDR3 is TGTGCCAGCTCACCAATGGCCCCCATGTTTTTGGAAGGCGAAAAACTGTTTTTT. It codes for CASSPMAPMFLEGEKLFF.

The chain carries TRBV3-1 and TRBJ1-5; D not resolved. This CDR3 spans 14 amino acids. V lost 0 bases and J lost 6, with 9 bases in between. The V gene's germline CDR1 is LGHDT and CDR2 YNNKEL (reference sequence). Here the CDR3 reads CASSQDRLTQPQHF. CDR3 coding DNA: TGTGCCAGCAGCCAAGATCGACTTACTCAGCCCCAGCATTTT.

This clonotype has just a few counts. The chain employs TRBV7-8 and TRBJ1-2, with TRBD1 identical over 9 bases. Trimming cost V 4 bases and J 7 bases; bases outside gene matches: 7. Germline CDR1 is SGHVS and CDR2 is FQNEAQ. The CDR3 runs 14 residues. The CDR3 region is CASSSIGTGSGYTF. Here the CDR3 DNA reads TGTGCCAGCAGCTCCATTGGGACAGGGTCTGGCTACACCTTC. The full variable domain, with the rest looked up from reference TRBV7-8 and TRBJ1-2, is GAGVSQSPRYKVAKRGQDVALRCDPISGHVSLFWYQQALGQGPEFLTYFQNEAQLDKSGLPSDRFFAERPEGSVSTLKIQRTQQEDSAVYLCASSSIGTGSGYTFGSGTRLTVV.

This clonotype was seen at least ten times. CDR3 sequence: CASSQDLSGSSYEQYF. As DNA, the CDR3 is TGTGCCAGCAGCCAAGATCTTAGCGGAAGCTCCTACGAGCAGTACTTC. The chain is built from TRBV3-1 and TRBJ2-7; TRBD2 is a possible D gene (6 bases). V lost 0 bases and J 0 bases, leaving 12 bases between the germline ends. CDR3 length: 16 amino acids. Germline-derived CDR1 and CDR2 are LGHDT and YNNKEL (reference sequence).

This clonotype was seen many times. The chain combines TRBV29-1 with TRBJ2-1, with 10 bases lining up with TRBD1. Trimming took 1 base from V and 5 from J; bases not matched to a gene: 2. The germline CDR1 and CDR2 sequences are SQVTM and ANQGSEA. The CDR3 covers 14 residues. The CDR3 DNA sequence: TGCAGCGTTGAAGGACAGGGGGCCGACAATGAGCAGTTCTTC. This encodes CSVEGQGADNEQFF.

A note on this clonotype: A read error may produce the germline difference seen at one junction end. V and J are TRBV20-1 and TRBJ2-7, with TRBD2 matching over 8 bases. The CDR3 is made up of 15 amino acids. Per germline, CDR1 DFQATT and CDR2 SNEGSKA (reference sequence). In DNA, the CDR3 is TGCGGTGCTAGGCAGAGCGGGAGAGCGGCCTACGAGCAGTACTTC. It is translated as CGARQSGRAAYEQYF.

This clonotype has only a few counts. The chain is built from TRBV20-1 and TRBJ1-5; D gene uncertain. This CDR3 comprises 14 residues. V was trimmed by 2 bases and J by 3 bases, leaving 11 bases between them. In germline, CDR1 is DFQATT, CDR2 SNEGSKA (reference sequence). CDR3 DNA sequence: TGCAGTGCTAGAAGAGACATGACCAATCAGCCCCAGCATTTT. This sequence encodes CSARRDMTNQPQHF.

CDR3 nucleotide sequence: TGTGCCAGCAGTTTAGGGGACCAAGAGACCCAGTACTTC. Its translation: CASSLGDQETQYF. The chain couples TRBV12-3 or TRBV12-4 to TRBJ2-5; D gene unclear. This CDR3 region has 13 residues. V lost 1 base, J lost 0 bases, and 3 bases lay in between.

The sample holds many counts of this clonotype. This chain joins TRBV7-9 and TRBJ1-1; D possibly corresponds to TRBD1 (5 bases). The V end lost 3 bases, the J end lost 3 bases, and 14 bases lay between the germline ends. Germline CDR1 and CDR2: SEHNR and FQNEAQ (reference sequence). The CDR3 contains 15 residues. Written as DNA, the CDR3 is TGTGCCAGCAGCTTCACAGGCCCCGGGGACACTGAAGCTTTCTTT. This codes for CASSFTGPGDTEAFF.

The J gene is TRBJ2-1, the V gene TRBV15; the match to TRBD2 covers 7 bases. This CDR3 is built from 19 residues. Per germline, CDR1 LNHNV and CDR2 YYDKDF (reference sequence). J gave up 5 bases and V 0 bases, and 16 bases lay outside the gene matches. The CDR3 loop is CATSRDWGGITRSHNEQFF. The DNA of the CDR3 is TGTGCCACCAGCAGAGATTGGGGGGGAATAACTAGATCGCACAATGAGCAGTTCTTC. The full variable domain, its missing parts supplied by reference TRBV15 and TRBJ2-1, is DAMVIQNPRYQVTQFGKPVTLSCSQTLNHNVMYWYQQKSSQAPKLLFHYYDKDFNNEADTPDNFQSRRPNTSFCFLDIRSPGLGDTAMYLCATSRDWGGITRSHNEQFFGPGTRLTVL.

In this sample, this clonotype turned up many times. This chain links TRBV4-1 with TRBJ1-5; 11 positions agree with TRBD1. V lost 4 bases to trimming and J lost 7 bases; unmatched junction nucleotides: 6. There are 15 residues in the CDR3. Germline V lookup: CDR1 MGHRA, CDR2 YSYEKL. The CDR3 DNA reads TGCGCCAGCAGCCCGGAGGGACAGGGGGGCCAGCCCCAGCATTTT. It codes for CASSPEGQGGQPQHF.

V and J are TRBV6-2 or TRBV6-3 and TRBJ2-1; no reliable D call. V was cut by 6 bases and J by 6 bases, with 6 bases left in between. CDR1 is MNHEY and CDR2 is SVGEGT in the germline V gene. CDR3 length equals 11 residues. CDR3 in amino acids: CASSRTNEQFF. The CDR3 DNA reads TGTGCCAGCAGCAGAACCAATGAGCAGTTCTTC.

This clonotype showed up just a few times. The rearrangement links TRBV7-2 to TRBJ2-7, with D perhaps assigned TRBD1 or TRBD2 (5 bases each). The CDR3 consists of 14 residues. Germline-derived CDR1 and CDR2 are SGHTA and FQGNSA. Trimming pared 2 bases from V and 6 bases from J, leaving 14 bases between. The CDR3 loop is CASSLSGAGLEQYF. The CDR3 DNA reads TGTGCCAGCAGCTTATCCGGGGCAGGGCTCGAGCAGTACTTC.